This T cell receptor (beta chain) was identified in a study of T cell changes during pregnancy in multiple sclerosis. Per germline, CDR1 MGHDK and CDR2 SYGVNS. The CDR3 consists of 10 residues. Deletions cut 11 bases from V and 6 bases from J, with 10 bases between. The repertoire was sequenced with immunoSEQ multiplex PCR; TCRdb's copy has only in-frame clones and lacks some. Altogether approximately 100,000 clones are present, approximately 94% being singletons, with the ten largest covering over 0.8%. The sample consisted of peripheral blood, taken before pregnancy. The gene calls are TRBV25-1 and TRBJ1-2, with D perhaps TRBD1 (5 bases). This clonotype originated in a female donor with multiple sclerosis, enrolled in a pregnancy study. CDR3 region: CASGGDGYTF. The CDR3 nucleotides are TGTGCCTCCGGGGGGGATGGCTACACCTTC.